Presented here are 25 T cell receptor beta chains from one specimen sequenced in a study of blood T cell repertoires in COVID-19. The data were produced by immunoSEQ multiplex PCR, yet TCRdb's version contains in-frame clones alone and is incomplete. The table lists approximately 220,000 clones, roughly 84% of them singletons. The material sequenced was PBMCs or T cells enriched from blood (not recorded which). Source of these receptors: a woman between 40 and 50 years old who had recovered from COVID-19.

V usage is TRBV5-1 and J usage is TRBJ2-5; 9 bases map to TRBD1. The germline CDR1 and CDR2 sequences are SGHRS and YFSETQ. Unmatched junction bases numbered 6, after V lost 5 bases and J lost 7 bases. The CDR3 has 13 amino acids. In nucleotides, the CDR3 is TGCGCCAGCAGTATTGACAGGGGGGCGACCCAGTACTTC. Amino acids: CASSIDRGATQYF.

The CDR3 DNA is TGCAGCGTTCGGGCGGGAACCACAGATACGCAGTATTTT. Protein product: CSVRAGTTDTQYF. The chain carries TRBV29-1 and TRBJ2-3, with D tentatively TRBD2 (6 bases). Germline V gene data show CDR1 as SQVTM and CDR2 as ANQGSEA. The CDR3 runs 13 residues. V lost 5 bases and J 2 bases, leaving 11 bases between the germline ends.

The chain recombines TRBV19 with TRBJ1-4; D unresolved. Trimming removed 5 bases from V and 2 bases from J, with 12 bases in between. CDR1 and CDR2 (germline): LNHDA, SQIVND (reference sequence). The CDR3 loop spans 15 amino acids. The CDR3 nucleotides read TGTGCCAGTAGTTCGCCGGGAGGGACTAATGAAAAACTGTTTTTT. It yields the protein CASSSPGGTNEKLFF.

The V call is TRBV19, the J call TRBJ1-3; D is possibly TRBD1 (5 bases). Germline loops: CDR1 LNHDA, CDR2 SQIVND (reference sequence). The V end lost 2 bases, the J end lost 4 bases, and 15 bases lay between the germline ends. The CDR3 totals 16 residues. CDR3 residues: CASSITQTWGGNTIYF. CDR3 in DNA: TGTGCCAGTAGTATAACCCAGACCTGGGGCGGAAACACCATATATTTT.

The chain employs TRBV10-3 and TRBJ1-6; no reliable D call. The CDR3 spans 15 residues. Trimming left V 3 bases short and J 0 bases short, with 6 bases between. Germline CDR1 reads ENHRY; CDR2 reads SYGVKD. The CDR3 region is CAISEAGSYNSPLHF. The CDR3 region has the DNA TGTGCCATCAGTGAAGCCGGCTCCTATAATTCACCCCTCCACTTT.

The chain's CDR3 is CASSLQGTYEQYF. CDR3 DNA: TGTGCCAGCAGCTTACAGGGGACCTACGAGCAGTACTTC. V gene TRBV7-2 combines with J gene TRBJ2-7; D may be TRBD1 (6 bases). CDR3 length equals 13 residues. The germline gives CDR1 SGHTA, CDR2 FQGNSA. V gave up 2 bases and J gave up 2 bases, with 7 bases separating them.

The CDR3 DNA follows: TGTGCCAGTAGTATAGCGGTGAGCTCCTACGAGCAGTACGTC. Its translation is CASSIAVSSYEQYV. This chain links TRBV19 with TRBJ2-7; D not resolved. Trimming stripped 1 base from V and 0 bases from J, with 7 bases between. The CDR3 runs to 14 residues. Germline V CDR1 and CDR2: LNHDA, SQIVND (reference sequence).

The CDR3 loop reads CAWSRGGRYGYTF. The CDR3 DNA reads as TGTGCCTGGAGCAGGGGCGGGAGGTATGGCTACACCTTC. The gene calls are TRBV30 and TRBJ1-2, with a weak D call TRBD1 (6 bases). This CDR3 comprises 13 residues. The germline gives CDR1 GTSNPN, CDR2 SVGIG (reference sequence). Trimming cost V 3 bases and J 5 bases, with 13 bases left between them.

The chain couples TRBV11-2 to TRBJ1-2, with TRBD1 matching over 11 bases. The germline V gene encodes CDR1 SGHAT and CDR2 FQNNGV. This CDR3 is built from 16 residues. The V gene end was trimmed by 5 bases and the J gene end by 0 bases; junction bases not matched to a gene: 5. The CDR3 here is CASSARDRGANYGYTF. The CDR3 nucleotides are TGTGCCAGCAGCGCCCGGGACAGGGGGGCTAACTATGGCTACACCTTC.

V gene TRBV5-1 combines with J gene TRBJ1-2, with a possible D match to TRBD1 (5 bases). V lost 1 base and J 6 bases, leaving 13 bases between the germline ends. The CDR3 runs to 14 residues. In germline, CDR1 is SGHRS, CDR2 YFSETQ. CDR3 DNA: TGCGCCAGCAGCTTGCTGGGGGGGGTGAATGGCTACACCTTC. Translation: CASSLLGGVNGYTF. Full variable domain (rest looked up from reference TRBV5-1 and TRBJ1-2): KAGVTQTPRYLIKTRGQQVTLSCSPISGHRSVSWYQQTPGQGLQFLFEYFSETQRNKGNFPGRFSGRQFSNSRSEMNVSTLELGDSALYLCASSLLGGVNGYTFGSGTRLTVV.

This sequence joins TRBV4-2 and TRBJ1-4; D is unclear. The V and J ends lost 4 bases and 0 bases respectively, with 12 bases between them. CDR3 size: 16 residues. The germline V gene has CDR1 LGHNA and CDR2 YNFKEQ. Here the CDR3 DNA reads TGTGCCAGCAGCCCCTCCGTGAGTGCAACTAATGAAAAACTGTTTTTT. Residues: CASSPSVSATNEKLFF.

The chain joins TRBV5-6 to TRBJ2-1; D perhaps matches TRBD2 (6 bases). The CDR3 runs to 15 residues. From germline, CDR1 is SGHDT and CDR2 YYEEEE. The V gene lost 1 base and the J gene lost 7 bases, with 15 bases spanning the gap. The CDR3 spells CASSLTGSPGNEQFF. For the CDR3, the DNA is TGTGCCAGCAGCTTGACCGGGAGTCCGGGGAATGAGCAGTTCTTC.

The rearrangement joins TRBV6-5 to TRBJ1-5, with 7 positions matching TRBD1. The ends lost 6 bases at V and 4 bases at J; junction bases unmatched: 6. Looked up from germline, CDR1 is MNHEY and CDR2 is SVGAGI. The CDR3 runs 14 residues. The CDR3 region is CASSRDRKNQPQHF. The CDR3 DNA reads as TGTGCCAGCAGCCGGGACAGAAAAAATCAGCCCCAGCATTTT.

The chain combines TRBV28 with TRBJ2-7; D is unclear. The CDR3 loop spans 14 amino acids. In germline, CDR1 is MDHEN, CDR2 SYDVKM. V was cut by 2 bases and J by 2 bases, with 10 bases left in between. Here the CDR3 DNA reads TGTGCCAGCAGTTTACGGGTGATCCCCTACGAGCAGTACTTC. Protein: CASSLRVIPYEQYF.

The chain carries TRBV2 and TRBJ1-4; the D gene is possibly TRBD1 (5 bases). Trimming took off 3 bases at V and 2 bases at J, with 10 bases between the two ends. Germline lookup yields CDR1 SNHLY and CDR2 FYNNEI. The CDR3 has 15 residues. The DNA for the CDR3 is TGTGCCAGCAGTGATCGGGGGTTCACTAATGAAAAACTGTTTTTT. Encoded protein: CASSDRGFTNEKLFF.

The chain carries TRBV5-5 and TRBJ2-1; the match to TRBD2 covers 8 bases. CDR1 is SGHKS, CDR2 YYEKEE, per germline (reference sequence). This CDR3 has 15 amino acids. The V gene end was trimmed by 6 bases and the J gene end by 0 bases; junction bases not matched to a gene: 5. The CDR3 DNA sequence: TGTGCCAGCACCCGTAGCGGGGCCTCCTACAATGAGCAGTTCTTC. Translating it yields CASTRSGASYNEQFF.

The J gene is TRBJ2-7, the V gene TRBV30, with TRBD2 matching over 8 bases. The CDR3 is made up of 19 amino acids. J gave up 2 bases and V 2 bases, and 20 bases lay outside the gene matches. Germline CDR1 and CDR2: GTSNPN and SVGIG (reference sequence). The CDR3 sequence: CAWSQPYRVYAGGTYEQYF. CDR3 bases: TGTGCCTGGAGTCAACCCTACAGGGTTTACGCGGGAGGAACCTACGAGCAGTACTTC.

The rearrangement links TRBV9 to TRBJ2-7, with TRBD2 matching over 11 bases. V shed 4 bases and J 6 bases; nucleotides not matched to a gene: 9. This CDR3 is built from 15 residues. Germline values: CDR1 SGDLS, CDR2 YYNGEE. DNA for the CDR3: TGTGCCAGCAGCCTAACTAGCGGGAGTACTACCGAGCAGTACTTC. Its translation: CASSLTSGSTTEQYF.

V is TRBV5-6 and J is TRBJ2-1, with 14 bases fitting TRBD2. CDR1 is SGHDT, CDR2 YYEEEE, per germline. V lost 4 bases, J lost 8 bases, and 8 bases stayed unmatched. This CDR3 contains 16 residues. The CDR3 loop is CASSATGTSGSDEQFF. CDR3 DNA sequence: TGTGCCAGCAGCGCCACCGGGACTAGCGGGAGCGATGAGCAGTTCTTC.

This CDR3 is CASTVPGAKNIQYF. The CDR3 DNA sequence: TGTGCCAGCACCGTTCCAGGGGCCAAAAACATTCAGTACTTC. The J gene is TRBJ2-4, the V gene TRBV11-3; the D gene is possibly TRBD1 (5 bases). Trimming shortened V by 7 bases and J by 1 base, and 11 bases separated the two germline ends. Germline V gene data show CDR1 as SGHNT and CDR2 as YENEEA. CDR3 length: 14 amino acids.

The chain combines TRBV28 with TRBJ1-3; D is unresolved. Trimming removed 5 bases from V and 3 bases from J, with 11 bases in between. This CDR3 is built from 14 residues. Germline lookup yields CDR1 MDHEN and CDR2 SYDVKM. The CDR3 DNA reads TGTGCCAGCAGTGTCCCAGGCAATGGAAACACCATATATTTT. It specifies CASSVPGNGNTIYF.

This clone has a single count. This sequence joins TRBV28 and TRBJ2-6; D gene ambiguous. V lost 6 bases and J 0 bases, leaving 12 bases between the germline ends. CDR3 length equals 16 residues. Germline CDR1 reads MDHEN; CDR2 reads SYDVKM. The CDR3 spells CASRGRSYSGANVLTF. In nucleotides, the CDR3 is TGTGCCAGCAGGGGCCGTAGTTACTCTGGGGCCAACGTCCTGACTTTC.

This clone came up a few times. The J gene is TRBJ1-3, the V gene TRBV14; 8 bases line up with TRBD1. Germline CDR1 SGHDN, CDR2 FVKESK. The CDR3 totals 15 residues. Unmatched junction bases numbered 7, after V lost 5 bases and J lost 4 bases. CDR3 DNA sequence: TGTGCCAGCAGCTTCGCCCGGACAGGGGGAAACACCATATATTTT. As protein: CASSFARTGGNTIYF.

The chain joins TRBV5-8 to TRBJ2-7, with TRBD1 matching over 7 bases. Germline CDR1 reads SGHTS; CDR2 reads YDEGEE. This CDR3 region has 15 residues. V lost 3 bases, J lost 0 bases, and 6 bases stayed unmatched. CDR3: CASSSGQASSYEQYF. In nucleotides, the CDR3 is TGTGCCAGCAGCTCAGGACAGGCCTCCTCCTACGAGCAGTACTTC. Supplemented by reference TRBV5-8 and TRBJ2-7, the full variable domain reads EAGVTQSPTHLIKTRGQQATLRCSPISGHTSVYWYQQALGLGLQFLLWYDEGEERNRGNFPPRFSGRQFPNYSSELNVNALELEDSALYLCASSSGQASSYEQYFGPGTRLTVT.

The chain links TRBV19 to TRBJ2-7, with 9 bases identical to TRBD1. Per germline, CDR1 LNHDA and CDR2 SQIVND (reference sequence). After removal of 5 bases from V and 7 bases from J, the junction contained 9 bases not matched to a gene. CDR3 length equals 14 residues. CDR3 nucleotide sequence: TGTGCCAGTAGTTGGGACAGGGCATCGGAAGAGCAGTACTTC. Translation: CASSWDRASEEQYF.